This T cell receptor (beta chain) stems from a study of blood T cell repertoires in COVID-19. Study summary: The origin of the acute and convalescent COVID-19 samples was the United States, Italy and Spain. PBMCs, B-cell-depleted T cells, or T cells provided the cDNA or gDNA that made up the material.

Original data processing: From reference gene primer amplification, estimates of nucleated cell counts were derived. The protocol was immunoSEQ multiplex PCR, while the TCRdb copy is restricted to in-frame clones and leaves out a portion. V, J and clone size derive from that table, while D and trimming were established from the DNA sequence. The sample has about 90,000 clones, roughly 92% seen once; the top ten hold about 5.9%. This CDR3 is built from 15 residues. Germline V gives CDR1 SGDLS, CDR2 YYNGEE. With 5 bases removed from V and 0 bases from J, the gap between germline ends came to 12 bases. Sequenced sample: peripheral blood. The V gene is TRBV9, the J gene TRBJ1-5; D gene unclear. The sequence was obtained from a woman between 55 and 75 years old with active COVID-19. The CDR3 DNA follows: TGTGCCAGCAGTACAGACGGTTATAGCAATCAGCCCCAGCATTTT. It yields the protein CASSTDGYSNQPQHF.